A single sample is the source of the 9 T cell receptor beta chains below, sequenced in a study of glioma-infiltrating T cells after dendritic cell vaccination. Repertoires were generated with immunoSEQ multiplex PCR, while TCRdb's copy carries only in-frame clones and drops some. Of approximately 85,000 clones in the sample, around 84% were seen once. The sample's time point: after dendritic cell vaccination, including at tumor progression/relapse. The sequences come from blood, collected after dendritic cell vaccination. These receptors were obtained from a human donor with glioblastoma.

The chain uses TRBV29-1 and TRBJ2-5; perhaps TRBD2 as D (6 bases). Germline V gene data show CDR1 as SQVTM and CDR2 as ANQGSEA. The CDR3 has 13 residues. V lost 7 bases, J lost 4 bases, and 16 bases lay in between. Written as DNA, the CDR3 is TGCAGCGGAGTCCACGGAGGGAGAGAGACCCAGTACTTC. It specifies CSGVHGGRETQYF.

This chain connects TRBV7-6 to TRBJ2-7, with D possibly being TRBD2 (5 bases). Germline values: CDR1 SGHVS, CDR2 FNYEAQ. Deletions cut 5 bases from V and 2 bases from J, with 19 bases between. This CDR3 is 16 amino acids long. The CDR3 is CASSPRTGRITYEQYF. The DNA of the CDR3 is TGTGCCAGCAGCCCCCGGACTGGACGAATCACCTACGAGCAGTACTTC.

V is TRBV19 and J is TRBJ2-3, with TRBD2 as a possible D gene (6 bases). The germline gives CDR1 LNHDA, CDR2 SQIVND (reference sequence). This CDR3 is built from 14 residues. Trimming removed 3 bases from V and 3 bases from J, with 10 bases in between. The CDR3 coding sequence is TGTGCCAGTAGTATCTGGGAGGCGACAGATACGCAGTATTTT. It yields the protein CASSIWEATDTQYF.

The chain links TRBV6-1 to TRBJ1-2; 8 positions match TRBD1. The CDR3 is 14 amino acids. V lost 2 bases and J lost 5; bases outside the gene matches: 4. Per the germline V gene, CDR1 is MNHNS and CDR2 is SASEGT. The CDR3 nucleotides read TGTGCCAGCAGTGAACCGGGACAGGTGTATGGCTACACCTTC. Encoded protein: CASSEPGQVYGYTF.

Many counts were recorded for this clone. This chain joins TRBV5-1 and TRBJ1-2; 8 bases agree with TRBD1. This CDR3 contains 15 residues. Germline-derived CDR1 and CDR2 are SGHRS and YFSETQ. Unmatched junction bases numbered 10, after V lost 4 bases and J lost 5 bases. CDR3 protein: CASSVRGQGRYGYTF. In DNA, the CDR3 is TGCGCCAGCAGCGTCCGAGGACAGGGCAGATATGGCTACACCTTC.

The chain employs TRBV15 and TRBJ1-5, with D possibly matching TRBD1 (6 bases). The CDR3 extends over 16 amino acids. V dropped 0 bases and J dropped 2 bases, with 11 bases sitting between them. The germline CDR1 and CDR2 sequences are LNHNV and YYDKDF (reference sequence). The CDR3, as DNA: TGTGCCACCAGCAGAGATGTACAGGGCGGCAATCAGCCCCAGCATTTT. Translating gives CATSRDVQGGNQPQHF.

The chain is built from TRBV7-9 and TRBJ2-6; maybe TRBD1 (6 bases). Germline V CDR1 and CDR2: SEHNR, FQNEAQ (reference sequence). The CDR3 is 11 amino acids. V lost 5 bases and J lost 13, with 9 bases in between. The CDR3 spells CASSPGTVLTF. The CDR3 DNA sequence: TGTGCCAGCAGCCCCGGGACAGTCCTGACTTTC. The entire variable domain, with the rest obtained from reference TRBV7-9 and TRBJ2-6, is as follows: DTGVSQNPRHKITKRGQNVTFRCDPISEHNRLYWYRQTLGQGPEFLTYFQNEAQLEKSRLLSDRFSAERPKGSFSTLEIQRTEQGDSAMYLCASSPGTVLTFGAGSRLTVL.

The genes are TRBV6-1 and TRBJ1-2, with D possibly being TRBD1 (5 bases). The germline V and J ends were trimmed by 3 bases and 0 bases, with 11 bases remaining between them. This CDR3 has 15 amino acids. The germline gives CDR1 MNHNS, CDR2 SASEGT. CDR3 sequence: CASSDPKTANYGYTF. DNA for the CDR3: TGTGCCAGCAGTGACCCAAAGACAGCTAACTATGGCTACACCTTC.

J is TRBJ2-3 and V is TRBV7-9; 7 nucleotides align to TRBD2. V trimming: 8 bases; J trimming: 3 bases; junction bases outside the gene matches: 5. CDR3 length: 13 residues. CDR1 and CDR2 from the germline V gene are SEHNR and FQNEAQ (reference sequence). CDR3 coding DNA: TGTGCCAGCGGAAGCGGGAATACAGATACGCAGTATTTT. Protein sequence: CASGSGNTDTQYF.